This TCR beta chain is drawn from a study of cytomegalovirus exposure and HLA in healthy donors. The junction had 4 bases not matched to a gene; V was cut back by 6 bases and J by 4 bases. Germline CDR1 and CDR2: MNHNS and SASEGT. This CDR3 comprises 13 residues. A multiplex PCR was run with 60 Vbeta primers and 13 Jbeta primers. Assay used: immunoSEQ multiplex PCR; TCRdb lists only in-frame clones, some missing. The profile shows 140,000 or so clones, nearly 85% of them singletons. The J gene is TRBJ1-1, the V gene TRBV6-1, with 8 nucleotides matching TRBD1. The origin of this receptor is a male donor in good health and CMV-seronegative. The sequencing sample was made of PBMCs. CDR3 region: CASSTGGGTEAFF. The DNA of the CDR3 is TGTGCCAGCAGCACAGGGGGAGGCACTGAAGCTTTCTTT.